This T cell receptor beta chain was captured in a study of blood T cell repertoires in COVID-19 (dated by TCRdb to the early 2020s). About the full investigation: The collaborator samples originated in the United States, Italy and Spain and spanned the acute and convalescent phases of COVID-19. The samples were drawn from two sources: the first 160 participants of the ongoing ImmuneRACE study, and 950 to 1,500 subjects contributed by 6 global collaborators. A freely available public database, intended as a resource for researchers studying the immune response to SARS-CoV-2, is where the repertoires were released. The dataset comprised deeply sampled blood TCRbeta repertoires from subjects exposed to, actively infected with, or recovered from COVID-19. The material from the prospective study consisted of cDNA or gDNA derived from T cells, B-cell-depleted T cells, or PBMCs. Where HLA class I and class II types were available, the types were taken from metadata supplied by the sample provider, not from assay-based typing. A de-identified subject ID, COVID-19 status, age in years and sex were almost always included in the sample metadata. Beyond this particular receptor, the publication reports: The quantity of clinical and demographic metadata differed by source and by participant and was supplied without curation.

About this clone itself: The target of this receptor is not known. Per-nucleotide qualities are absent, and no much larger clonotype sits a single base away.

Taken from cysteine to phenylalanine, the CDR3 has 15 residues. Just CDR3 DNA is preserved here, 45 bases in frame from base 1. Relative to germline, V is 4 bases shorter and J is 2 bases shorter, with 12 bases between their ends. The germline V gene yields SGHTA for CDR1 and FQGNSA for CDR2. Enrolling through a virtual design, the prospective study's participants ranged in age from roughly 18 to 89 years and lived across about two dozen United States geographic areas. In the prospective study, cohorts were assigned on the basis of participant-reported clinical history obtained from a screening survey and a study questionnaire. Recovered participants in ImmuneRACE Cohort 3 were defined by two consecutive negative NP/OP PCR tests, clearance by a healthcare professional, or resolution of symptoms. Mobile phlebotomists in the prospective study collected whole blood, serum and a nasopharyngeal or oropharyngeal swab from every participant. Additional blood draws and questionnaires over an approximately two-month period could optionally be provided by prospective study participants. Before DNA extraction, blood samples from the prospective study were shipped at room temperature or frozen.

TCRbeta CDR3 regions were amplified from genomic DNA by means of the immunoSEQ Assay, a bias-controlled multiplex PCR. The source study handled its data this way. The number of nucleated cells in each sample was estimated from the amplification of reference gene primers within the assay. Sequence reads were collapsed and filtered to measure the absolute abundance of every unique TCRbeta CDR3 rearrangement. For each sample, productive Simpson clonality was calculated as the square root of Simpson's diversity index across productive rearrangements. The clones in this table, taken by TCRdb from immuneACCESS, are in-frame only. Not every clone is retained; where verified, under half of the shortfall comes from an unresolved V gene, and the cause of the rest is unknown. From that table come the V and J calls and clone size; the DNA was used to work out D and trimming. In all, the sample holds fewer than 350,000 clones, and approximately 88% of those were seen once. Over 6% of the sample is held by the ten biggest clonotypes.

The specimen was PBMCs or T cells enriched from blood (not recorded which). The sequence joins TRBV7-2 to TRBJ1-5; the D gene is possibly TRBD1, with 6 bases matching. The receptor's source is a woman between 40 and 50 years old who had recovered from COVID-19. The nucleotides are TGTGCCAGCAGCTCACCCGGGACACGCAATCAGCCCCAGCATTTT. Its coded protein is CASSSPGTRNQPQHF.